One and the same sample provided the 18 T cell receptor beta chains below, sequenced in a study of T cell repertoires in cytomegalovirus infection. Their antigen targets remain unknown. TCRdb called the reads again in MiXCR, with one record for every CDR3 protein. The repertoire consists of some 700,000 distinct CDR3 sequences, with roughly a third occurring once and the leading ten covering roughly 20%. The input for sequencing was cultured PBMCs, taken from culture after CMV antigen stimulation. Receptors originate from a human donor in good health (CMV status not recorded). Some clones in this sample may be carry-over from other donors' samples.

In this sample, this clonotype turned up many times. CDR3: CASSLAVMNGGYTF. Written as DNA, the CDR3 is TGTGCCAGCAGCTTAGCGGTTATGAACGGGGGCTACACCTTC. V gene TRBV7-2 combines with J gene TRBJ1-2; D ambiguous. Trimming took off 0 bases at V and 8 bases at J, with 13 bases between the two ends. The V gene's germline CDR1 is SGHTA and CDR2 FQGNSA. This CDR3 spans 14 amino acids.

This clonotype came up many times. The chain combines TRBV7-2 with TRBJ2-5, with 9 bases identical to TRBD2. The length of the CDR3 is 17 residues. The germline CDR1 and CDR2 sequences are SGHTA and FQGNSA. The trim removed 1 base at V and 2 bases at J, leaving 8 bases unmatched. The CDR3 DNA follows: TGTGCCAGCAGCTTAGATCTAGCGGGGATACAACAAGAGACCCAGTACTTC. This encodes CASSLDLAGIQQETQYF.

The chain carries TRBV2 and TRBJ2-2; D is perhaps TRBD1 or TRBD2 (5 bases each). In germline, CDR1 is SNHLY, CDR2 FYNNEI. The CDR3 covers 16 residues. Trimming removed 2 bases at V and 0 bases at J, with 10 bases between. CDR3 DNA sequence: TGTGCCAGCAGTGAACAGGGACGGACGAACACCGGGGAGCTGTTTTTT. Translation gives CASSEQGRTNTGELFF.

The chain joins TRBV12-3 or TRBV12-4 to TRBJ2-7; D may be TRBD1 (6 bases). CDR3 length: 14 residues. Between the trimmed V and J ends, which lost 6 bases and 5 bases, there was a span of 17 bases. Written as DNA, the CDR3 is TGTGCCAGCAGCCCAACAGGGAACATCAACGAGCAGTACTTC. Protein product: CASSPTGNINEQYF.

This clonotype was seen more than once but under ten times. CDR3 amino acids: CASTAGIRETQYF. In DNA, the CDR3 is TGTGCCAGCACCGCCGGGATCAGGGAGACCCAGTACTTC. The rearrangement joins TRBV6-1 to TRBJ2-5; TRBD2 is a possible D gene (5 bases). The germline V gene encodes CDR1 MNHNS and CDR2 SASEGT. The CDR3 loop spans 13 amino acids. The ends were cut back, 7 bases at V and 5 bases at J, with 14 bases in the middle.

This chain joins TRBV6-2 or TRBV6-3 and TRBJ2-1; 11 bases match TRBD1. J lost 8 bases, V lost 6 bases, and 9 bases had no gene match. Per germline, CDR1 MNHEY and CDR2 SVGEGT. The CDR3 is made up of 15 amino acids. As DNA, the CDR3 is TGTGCCAGCAGACCCGGACAGGGGGCGATGTATGAGCAGTTCTTC. Translated, it gives CASRPGQGAMYEQFF.

This clonotype showed up just once. The J gene is TRBJ1-5, the V gene TRBV6-2 or TRBV6-3, with D perhaps matching TRBD1 (5 bases). V was trimmed by 4 bases and J by 5 bases, leaving 15 bases between them. There are 15 residues in the CDR3. CDR1 MNHEY and CDR2 SVGEGT come from the germline V gene. CDR3 region: CASSSDRDTYQPQHF. CDR3 nucleotide sequence: TGTGCCAGCAGTTCCGACAGAGACACCTATCAGCCCCAGCATTTT.

This clonotype was picked up one time. The V and J genes are TRBV11-2 and TRBJ1-1; 9 bases are shared with TRBD1. The germline gives CDR1 SGHAT, CDR2 FQNNGV. The junction had 7 bases not matched to a gene; V was cut back by 4 bases and J by 1 base. The CDR3 is 16 amino acids. The CDR3 spells CASSYTRTGANTEAFF. CDR3 nucleotides: TGTGCCAGCAGCTATACGCGGACAGGGGCGAACACTGAAGCTTTCTTT.

This clonotype was seen repeatedly, ten times or more. The chain links TRBV7-8 to TRBJ2-7, with 9 bases matching TRBD1. The CDR3 runs to 12 residues. Germline V lookup: CDR1 SGHVS, CDR2 FQNEAQ. Germline trimming cut 4 bases from V and 6 bases from J; bases unmatched to any gene: 1. The CDR3 coding sequence is TGTGCCAGCAGCTCGGGACAGGGCGAGCAGTACTTC. It is translated as CASSSGQGEQYF. Full variable domain (rest looked up from reference TRBV7-8 and TRBJ2-7): GAGVSQSPRYKVAKRGQDVALRCDPISGHVSLFWYQQALGQGPEFLTYFQNEAQLDKSGLPSDRFFAERPEGSVSTLKIQRTQQEDSAVYLCASSSGQGEQYFGPGTRLTVT.

The chain has TRBV4-1 and TRBJ2-2; D unclear. V lost 0 bases, J lost 5 bases, and 7 bases lay in between. CDR1 is MGHRA, CDR2 YSYEKL, per germline. The CDR3 runs to 14 residues. DNA of the CDR3: TGCGCCAGCAGCCAAGATCGGTTGACCGGGGAGCTGTTTTTT. It codes for CASSQDRLTGELFF.

This clonotype was found a few times. This chain joins TRBV20-1 and TRBJ2-7, with 7 positions matching TRBD2. Germline V CDR1 and CDR2: DFQATT, SNEGSKA (reference sequence). J gave up 0 bases and V 5 bases, and 7 bases lay outside the gene matches. This CDR3 region has 14 residues. Here the CDR3 DNA reads TGCAGTGCTGGGCTAGCGGTTCCCTCCTACGAGCAGTACTTC. This codes for CSAGLAVPSYEQYF.

Only a few counts were recorded for this clonotype. The gene calls are TRBV5-6 and TRBJ2-3; D not certain. Germline V lookup: CDR1 SGHDT, CDR2 YYEEEE. CDR3 size: 15 residues. V lost 2 bases to trimming and J lost 2 bases, with 12 bases between them. CDR3 residues: CASSFKTEYTDTQYF. DNA for the CDR3: TGTGCCAGCAGCTTCAAGACCGAATACACAGATACGCAGTATTTT.

The rearrangement joins TRBV6-6 to TRBJ2-1; D is possibly TRBD2 (6 bases). The CDR3 extends over 14 amino acids. Trimming left V 7 bases short and J 6 bases short, with 16 bases between. CDR1 is MNHNY, CDR2 SVGAGI, per germline (reference sequence). CDR3 bases: TGTGCCAGCACCGACGGGGGAAAGGGCAATGAGCAGTTCTTC. Amino acid sequence: CASTDGGKGNEQFF.

The CDR3 coding sequence is TGTGCCAGCAGCTTGCCCCCCGGCGGTACACCTACCGAGCAGTACTTC. Encoded protein: CASSLPPGGTPTEQYF. The chain employs TRBV11-2 and TRBJ2-7, with unresolved D. Germline V CDR1 and CDR2: SGHAT, FQNNGV. V lost 3 bases, J lost 6 bases, and 21 bases lay in between. The CDR3 is made up of 16 amino acids.

The sample holds a few counts of this clonotype. V gene TRBV4-2 combines with J gene TRBJ2-7, with unresolved D. The CDR3 sequence is 15 residues long. Germline values: CDR1 LGHNA, CDR2 YNFKEQ. V was cut by 0 bases and J by 2 bases, with 11 bases left in between. Here the CDR3 DNA reads TGTGCCAGCAGCCAAGATTTAGGGCTCCCCTACGAGCAGTACTTC. Translated: CASSQDLGLPYEQYF.

Many counts were recorded for this clonotype. This chain links TRBV7-2 with TRBJ2-3; 10 bases line up with TRBD2. After removal of 6 bases from V and 4 bases from J, the junction contained 7 bases not matched to a gene. The CDR3 extends over 15 amino acids. Germline V CDR1 and CDR2: SGHTA, FQGNSA. The CDR3 region has the DNA TGTGCCAGCAGAAGCCAGCGGGGGGGTTCAGATACGCAGTATTTT. Translation: CASRSQRGGSDTQYF.

The rearrangement uses TRBV2 and TRBJ1-6; no firm D call. The germline gives CDR1 SNHLY, CDR2 FYNNEI. The CDR3 covers 13 residues. The V end was cut by 2 bases, the J end by 8 bases, with 7 bases between. DNA of the CDR3: TGTGCCAGCAGTGAAAGCCCTCATTCACCCCTCCACTTT. Protein: CASSESPHSPLHF. Filled out from reference TRBV2 and TRBJ1-6, the complete variable domain reads EPEVTQTPSHQVTQMGQEVILRCVPISNHLYFYWYRQILGQKVEFLVSFYNNEISEKSEIFDDQFSVERPDGSNFTLKIRSTKLEDSAMYFCASSESPHSPLHFGNGTRLTVT.

This clonotype was found a few times. The chain carries TRBV6-5 and TRBJ2-3; 7 bases map to TRBD2. Trimming cost V 4 bases and J 4 bases; bases outside gene matches: 8. Per germline, CDR1 MNHEY and CDR2 SVGAGI. The CDR3 covers 15 residues. The CDR3 loop reads CASSWFGRLADTQYF. CDR3 DNA sequence: TGTGCCAGCAGTTGGTTCGGGAGGTTAGCAGATACGCAGTATTTT.